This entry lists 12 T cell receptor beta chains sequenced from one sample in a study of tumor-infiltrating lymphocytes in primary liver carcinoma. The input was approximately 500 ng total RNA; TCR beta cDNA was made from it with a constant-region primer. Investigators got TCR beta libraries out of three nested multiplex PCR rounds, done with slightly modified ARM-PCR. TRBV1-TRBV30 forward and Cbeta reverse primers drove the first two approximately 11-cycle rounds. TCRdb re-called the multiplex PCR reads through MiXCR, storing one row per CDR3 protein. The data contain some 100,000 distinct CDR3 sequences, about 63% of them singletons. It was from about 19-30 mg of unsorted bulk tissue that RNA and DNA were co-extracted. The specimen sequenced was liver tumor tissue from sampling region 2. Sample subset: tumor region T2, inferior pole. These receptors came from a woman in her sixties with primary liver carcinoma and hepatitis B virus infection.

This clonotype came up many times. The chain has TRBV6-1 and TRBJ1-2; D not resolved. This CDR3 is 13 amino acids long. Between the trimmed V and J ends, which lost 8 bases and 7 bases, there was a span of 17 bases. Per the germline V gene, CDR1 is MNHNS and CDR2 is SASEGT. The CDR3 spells CASRTSVGLGYTF. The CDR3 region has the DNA TGTGCCAGCCGTACGTCCGTCGGGCTTGGCTACACCTTC.

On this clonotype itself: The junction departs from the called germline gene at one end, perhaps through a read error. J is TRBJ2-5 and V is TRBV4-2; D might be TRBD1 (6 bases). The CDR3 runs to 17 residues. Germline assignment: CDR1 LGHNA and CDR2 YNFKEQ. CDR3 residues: CANSQSWGLEDQETQYF. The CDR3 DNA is TGTGCCAACAGCCAGTCGTGGGGGCTGGAGGACCAAGAGACCCAGTACTTC.

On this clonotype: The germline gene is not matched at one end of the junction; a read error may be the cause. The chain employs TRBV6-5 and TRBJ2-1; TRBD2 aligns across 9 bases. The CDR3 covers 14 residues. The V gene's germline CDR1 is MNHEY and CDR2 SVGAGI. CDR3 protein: CTSSHGREGNEQFF. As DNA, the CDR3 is TGTACCAGCAGTCACGGGCGGGAGGGGAATGAGCAGTTCTTC.

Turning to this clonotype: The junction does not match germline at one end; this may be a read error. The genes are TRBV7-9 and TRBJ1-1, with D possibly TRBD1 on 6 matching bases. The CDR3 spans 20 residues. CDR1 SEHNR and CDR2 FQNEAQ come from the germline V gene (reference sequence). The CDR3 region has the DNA TGTGCCAGCAGCTTAGCCACCCCGTGGGGGCAGGTCCCGGGGAACACTGAAGCTTTCTTC. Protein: CASSLATPWGQVPGNTEAFF.

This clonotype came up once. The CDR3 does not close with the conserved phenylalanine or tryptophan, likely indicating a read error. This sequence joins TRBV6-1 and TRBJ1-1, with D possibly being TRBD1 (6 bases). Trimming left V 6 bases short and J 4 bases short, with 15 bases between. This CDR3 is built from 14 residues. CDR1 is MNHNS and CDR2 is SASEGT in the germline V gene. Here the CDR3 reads CASRYGRGGTEAFS. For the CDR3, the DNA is TGTGCCAGCAGATACGGGAGAGGGGGCACTGAAGCTTTCTCT.

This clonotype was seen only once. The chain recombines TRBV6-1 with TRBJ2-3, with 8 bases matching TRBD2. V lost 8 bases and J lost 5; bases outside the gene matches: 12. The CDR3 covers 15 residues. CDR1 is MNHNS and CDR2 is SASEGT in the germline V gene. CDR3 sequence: CASCTGTSIIDTQYF. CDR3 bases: TGTGCCAGCTGCACTGGGACTAGTATCATAGATACGCAGTATTTT.

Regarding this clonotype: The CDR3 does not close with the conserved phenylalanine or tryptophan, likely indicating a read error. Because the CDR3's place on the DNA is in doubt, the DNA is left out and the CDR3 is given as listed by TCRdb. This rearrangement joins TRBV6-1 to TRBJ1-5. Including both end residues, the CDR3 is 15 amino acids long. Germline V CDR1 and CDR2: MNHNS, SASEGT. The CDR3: CASQYLPKVGQPRHL.

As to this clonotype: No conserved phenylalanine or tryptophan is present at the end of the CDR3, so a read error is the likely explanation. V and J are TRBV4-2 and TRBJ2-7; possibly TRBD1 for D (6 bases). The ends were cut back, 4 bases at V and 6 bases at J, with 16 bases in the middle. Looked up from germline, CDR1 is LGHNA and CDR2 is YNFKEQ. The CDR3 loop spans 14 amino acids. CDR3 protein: CASSRTDSPCEQYL. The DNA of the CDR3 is TGTGCCAGCAGCCGGACGGACAGTCCCTGCGAGCAGTACCTC.

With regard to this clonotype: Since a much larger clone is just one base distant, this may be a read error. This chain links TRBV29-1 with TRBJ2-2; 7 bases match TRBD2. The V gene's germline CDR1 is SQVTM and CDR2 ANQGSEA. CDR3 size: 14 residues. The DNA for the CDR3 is TGCAGCGTGGTGACTAGCATGAACACCAGGGAGCTGTTTTTT. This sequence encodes CSVVTSMNTRELFF.

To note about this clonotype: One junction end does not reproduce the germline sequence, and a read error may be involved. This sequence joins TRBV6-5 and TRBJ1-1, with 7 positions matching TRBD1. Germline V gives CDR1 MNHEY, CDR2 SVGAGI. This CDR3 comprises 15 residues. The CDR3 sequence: CVSAYRQGVNTEAFF. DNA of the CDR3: TGTGTCAGCGCTTACAGGCAGGGGGTGAACACTGAAGCTTTCTTT.

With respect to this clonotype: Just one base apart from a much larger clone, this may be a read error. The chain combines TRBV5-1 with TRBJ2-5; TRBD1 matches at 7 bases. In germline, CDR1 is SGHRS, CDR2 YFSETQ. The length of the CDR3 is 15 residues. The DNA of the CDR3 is TGCGTCAGCAGCTTGGGTGACAGGGCTCAAGAGACCCAGTACTTC. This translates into CVSSLGDRAQETQYF. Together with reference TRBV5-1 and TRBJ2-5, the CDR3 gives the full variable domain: KAGVTQTPRYLIKTRGQQVTLSCSPISGHRSVSWYQQTPGQGLQFLFEYFSETQRNKGNFPGRFSGRQFSNSRSEMNVSTLELGDSALYLCVSSLGDRAQETQYFGPGTRLLVL.

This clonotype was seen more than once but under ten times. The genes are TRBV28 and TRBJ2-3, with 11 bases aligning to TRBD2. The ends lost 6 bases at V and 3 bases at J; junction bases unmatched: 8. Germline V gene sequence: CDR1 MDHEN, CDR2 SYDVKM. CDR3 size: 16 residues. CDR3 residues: CASSSSGRALTDTQYF. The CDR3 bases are TGTGCCAGCAGCAGTAGCGGGAGGGCGCTAACAGATACGCAGTATTTT.